This paragraph covers one T cell receptor beta chain sequence. The antigen remains unidentified. The source of the sample is a study of cytomegalovirus exposure and HLA in healthy donors. Germline loops: CDR1 LGHNA, CDR2 YNFKEQ. The V segment lost 4 bases and the J segment 8 bases; nucleotides outside the gene matches: 9. CDR3 length: 15 amino acids. Study-wide findings and caveats: HLA-A and HLA-B allele assignments for most subjects were reportedly predicted accurately using TCR beta sequences. Excluded were some V segments that proved indistinguishable, including TRBV6-2 and TRBV6-3.

The PCR was carried out with 60 Vbeta primers and 13 Jbeta primers. Method: immunoSEQ multiplex PCR; TCRdb's copy keeps in-frame clones and lacks some. This table lists about 60,000 clones. V usage is TRBV4-2 and J usage is TRBJ1-2; 11 bases align to TRBD1. This TCR came from a young woman in good health and CMV-seronegative. The sample comprised PBMCs. The DNA of the CDR3 is TGTGCCAGCAGCCCAAGGACAGGGGGCGCCTCGGGCTACACCTTC. This codes for CASSPRTGGASGYTF.